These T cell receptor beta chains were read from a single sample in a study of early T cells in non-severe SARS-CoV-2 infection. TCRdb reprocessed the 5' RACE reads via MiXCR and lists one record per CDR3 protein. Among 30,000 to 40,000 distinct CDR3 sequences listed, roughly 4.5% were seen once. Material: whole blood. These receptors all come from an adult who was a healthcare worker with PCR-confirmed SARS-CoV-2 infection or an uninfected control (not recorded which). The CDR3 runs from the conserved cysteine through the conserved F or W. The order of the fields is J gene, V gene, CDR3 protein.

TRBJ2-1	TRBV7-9	CASSRRLAAGEQFF
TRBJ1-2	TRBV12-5	CASGLAAGGIFNYGYTF
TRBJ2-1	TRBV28	CASSGTPSEEQFF
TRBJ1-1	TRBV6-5	CASSYSHGTEAFF
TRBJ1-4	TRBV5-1	CASSLETQGRANEKLFF
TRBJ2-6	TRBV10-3	CAISSREAGANVLTF
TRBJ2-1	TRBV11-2	CASSPRGGWEQFF
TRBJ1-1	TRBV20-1	CSARDRERSLNTEAFF
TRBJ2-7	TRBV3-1	CASSRGQGGAYEQYF
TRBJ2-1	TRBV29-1	CSVEGQGVSEQFF
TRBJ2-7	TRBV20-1	CSAPTLDGTYEQYF
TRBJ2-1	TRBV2	CASSEVDRVEGQFF
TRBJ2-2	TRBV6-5	CASSYLVNTGELFF
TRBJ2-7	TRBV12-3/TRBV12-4	CASSLMRGAVSYEQYF
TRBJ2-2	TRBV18	CASSFGQGTGGELFF
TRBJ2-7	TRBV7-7	CASSLRADSTYEQYF
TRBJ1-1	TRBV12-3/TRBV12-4	CASSLAAAHRAFF
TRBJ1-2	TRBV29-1	CSAADPVLFYGYTF
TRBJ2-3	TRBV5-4	CASSLSSVTDTQYF
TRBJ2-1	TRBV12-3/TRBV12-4	CASSPGTSGPYNEQFF
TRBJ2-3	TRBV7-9	CASRGGRSDTQYF
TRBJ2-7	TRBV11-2	CASSLVGPEEQYF
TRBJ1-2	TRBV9	CASSVAANYGYTF
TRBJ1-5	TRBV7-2	CASSLFSNQPQHF
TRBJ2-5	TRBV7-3	CASSPEGGGETQYF
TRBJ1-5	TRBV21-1	CASNPMGPQHF
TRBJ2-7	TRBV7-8	CASSPGRLTYEQYF
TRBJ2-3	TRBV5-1	CASSFRGVGTDTQYF
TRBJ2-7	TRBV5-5	CASSPWVAHEQYF
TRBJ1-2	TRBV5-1	CASSNRTGTYGYTF
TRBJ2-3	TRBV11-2	CASSRQTSGSGDTQYF
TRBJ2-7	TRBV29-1	CSVNTGGHREQYF
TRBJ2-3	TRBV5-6	CASSLVTGGTDTQYF
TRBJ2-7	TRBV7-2	CASSSTGTSLYEQYF
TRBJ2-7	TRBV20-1	CSARVGNYEQYF
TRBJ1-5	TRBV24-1	CAPGRLTQHF
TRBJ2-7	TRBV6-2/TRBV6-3	CASSGEETGGKYEQYF
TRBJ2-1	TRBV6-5	CASSWEGPPYYNEQFF
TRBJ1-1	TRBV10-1	CASSPWTGGSEAFF
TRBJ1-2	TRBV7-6	CASSLEGGSGPRTF
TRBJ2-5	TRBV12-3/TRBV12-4	CASSSSRDRGLGKQETQYF
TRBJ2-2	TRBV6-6	CASSPTGSGELFF
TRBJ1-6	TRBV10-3	CATVQGLNSPLHF
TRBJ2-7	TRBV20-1	CSTKTGTGKNEQYF
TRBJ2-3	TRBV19	CASSQGPGTDTQYF
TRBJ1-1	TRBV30	CVRGTGNLAFF
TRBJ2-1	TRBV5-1	CASSPSGTGPNEQFF
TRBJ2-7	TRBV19	CASSYGTSSYEQYF
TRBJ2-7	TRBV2	CASRDSNSYEQYF
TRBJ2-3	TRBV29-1	CSVRDIGDTQYF